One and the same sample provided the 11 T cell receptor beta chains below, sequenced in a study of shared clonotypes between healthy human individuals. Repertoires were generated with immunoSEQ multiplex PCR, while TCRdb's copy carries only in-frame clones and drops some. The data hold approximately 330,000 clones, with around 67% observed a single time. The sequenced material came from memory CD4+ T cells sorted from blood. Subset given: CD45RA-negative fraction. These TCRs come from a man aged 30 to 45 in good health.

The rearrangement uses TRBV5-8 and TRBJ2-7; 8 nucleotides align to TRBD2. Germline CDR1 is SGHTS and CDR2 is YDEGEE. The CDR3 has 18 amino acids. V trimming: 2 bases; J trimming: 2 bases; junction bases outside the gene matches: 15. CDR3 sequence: CASSFMSSTGTRAYEQYF. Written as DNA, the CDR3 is TGTGCCAGCAGCTTCATGAGTAGCACCGGGACTAGAGCCTACGAGCAGTACTTC.

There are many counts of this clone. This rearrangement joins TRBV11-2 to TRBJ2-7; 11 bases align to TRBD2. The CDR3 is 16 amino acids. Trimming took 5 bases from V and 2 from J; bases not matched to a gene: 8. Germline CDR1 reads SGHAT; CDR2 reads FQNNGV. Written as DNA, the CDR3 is TGTGCCAGCAGCCGGGCCTCTAGCGGGGGGACCTACGAGCAGTACTTC. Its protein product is CASSRASSGGTYEQYF.

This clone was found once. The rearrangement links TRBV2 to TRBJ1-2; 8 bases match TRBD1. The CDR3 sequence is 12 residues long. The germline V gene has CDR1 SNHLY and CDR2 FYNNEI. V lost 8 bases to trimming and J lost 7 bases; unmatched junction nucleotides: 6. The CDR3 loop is CASGQGAGGYTF. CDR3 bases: TGTGCCAGCGGGCAGGGGGCGGGTGGCTACACCTTC.

The chain's CDR3 is CASSLGGGMGETQYF. CDR3 bases: TGTGCCAGCAGCTTGGGCGGCGGGATGGGAGAGACCCAGTACTTC. The rearrangement uses TRBV5-4 and TRBJ2-5, with a tentative D call TRBD2 (6 bases). V was pared by 0 bases and J by 4 bases, with 13 bases between. Germline V gene lookup returns CDR1 SGHNT and CDR2 YYREEE (reference sequence). This CDR3 is 15 amino acids long.

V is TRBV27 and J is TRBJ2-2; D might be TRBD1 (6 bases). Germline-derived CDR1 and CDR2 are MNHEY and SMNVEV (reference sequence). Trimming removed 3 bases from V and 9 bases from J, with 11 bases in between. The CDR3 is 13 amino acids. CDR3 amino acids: CASSFQTGWELFF. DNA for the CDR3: TGTGCCAGCAGTTTCCAGACAGGTTGGGAGCTGTTTTTT.

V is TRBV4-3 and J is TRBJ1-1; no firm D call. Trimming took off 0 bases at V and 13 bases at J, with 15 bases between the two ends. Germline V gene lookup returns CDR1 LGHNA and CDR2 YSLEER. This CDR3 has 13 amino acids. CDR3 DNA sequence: TGCGCCAGCAGCCAAGAGATGAGGAGGATGGTTTTCTTT. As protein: CASSQEMRRMVFF.

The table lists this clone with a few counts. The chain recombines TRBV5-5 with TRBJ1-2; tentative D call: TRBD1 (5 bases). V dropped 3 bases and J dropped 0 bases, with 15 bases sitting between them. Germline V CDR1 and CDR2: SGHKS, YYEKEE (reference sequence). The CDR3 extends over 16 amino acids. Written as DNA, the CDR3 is TGTGCCAGCAGCTCCCTAACAGGAACTACTAACTATGGCTACACCTTC. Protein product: CASSSLTGTTNYGYTF.

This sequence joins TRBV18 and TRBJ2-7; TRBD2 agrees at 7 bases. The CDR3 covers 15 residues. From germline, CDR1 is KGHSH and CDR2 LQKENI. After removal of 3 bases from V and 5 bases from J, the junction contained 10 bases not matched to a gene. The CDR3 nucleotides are TGTGCCAGCTCACCCGCCTTGGGAAGCGGGGACGAGCAGTACTTC. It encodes CASSPALGSGDEQYF.

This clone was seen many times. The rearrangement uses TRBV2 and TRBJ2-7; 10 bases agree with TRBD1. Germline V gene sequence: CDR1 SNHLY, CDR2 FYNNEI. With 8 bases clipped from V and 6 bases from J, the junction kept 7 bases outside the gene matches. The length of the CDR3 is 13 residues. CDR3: CASEGQGFGEQYF. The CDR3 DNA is TGTGCCAGCGAGGGACAGGGGTTTGGCGAGCAGTACTTC.

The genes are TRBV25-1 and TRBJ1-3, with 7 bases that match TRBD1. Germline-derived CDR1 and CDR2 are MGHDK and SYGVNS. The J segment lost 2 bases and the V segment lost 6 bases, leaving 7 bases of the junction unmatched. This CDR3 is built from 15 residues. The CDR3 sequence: CASSADRETGNTIYF. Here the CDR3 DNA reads TGTGCCAGCAGCGCTGACAGGGAAACTGGAAACACCATATATTTT.

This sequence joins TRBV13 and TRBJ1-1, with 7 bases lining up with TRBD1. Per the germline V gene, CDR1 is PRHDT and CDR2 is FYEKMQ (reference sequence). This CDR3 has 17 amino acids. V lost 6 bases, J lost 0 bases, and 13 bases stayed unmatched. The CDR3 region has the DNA TGTGCCAGCAGGGGGACTAGGGGGCCGGGTATGAACACTGAAGCTTTCTTT. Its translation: CASRGTRGPGMNTEAFF.